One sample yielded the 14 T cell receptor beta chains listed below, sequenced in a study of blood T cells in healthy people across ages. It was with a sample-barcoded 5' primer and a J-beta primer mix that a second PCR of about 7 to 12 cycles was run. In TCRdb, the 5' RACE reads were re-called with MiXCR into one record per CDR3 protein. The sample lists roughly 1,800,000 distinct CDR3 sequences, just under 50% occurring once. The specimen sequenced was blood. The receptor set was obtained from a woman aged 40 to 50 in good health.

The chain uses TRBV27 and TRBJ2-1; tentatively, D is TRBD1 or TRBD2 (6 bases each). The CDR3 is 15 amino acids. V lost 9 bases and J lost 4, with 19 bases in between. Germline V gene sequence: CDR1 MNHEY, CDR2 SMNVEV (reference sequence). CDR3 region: CASRKPGAYYNEQFF. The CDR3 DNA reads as TGTGCCAGTCGTAAACCGGGGGCCTATTACAATGAGCAGTTCTTC.

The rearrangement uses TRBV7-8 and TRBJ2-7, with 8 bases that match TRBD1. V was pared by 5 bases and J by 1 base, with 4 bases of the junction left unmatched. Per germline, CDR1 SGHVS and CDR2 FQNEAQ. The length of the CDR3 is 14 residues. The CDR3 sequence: CASSIRDRSYEQYF. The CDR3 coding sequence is TGTGCCAGCAGCATCCGGGACAGGTCCTACGAGCAGTACTTC.

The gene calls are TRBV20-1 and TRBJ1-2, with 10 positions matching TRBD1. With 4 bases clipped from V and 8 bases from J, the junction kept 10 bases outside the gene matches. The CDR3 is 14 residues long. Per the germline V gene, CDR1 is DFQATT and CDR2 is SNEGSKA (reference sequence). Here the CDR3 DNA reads TGCAGTGCTAAGGATCCGGGACAGGGGCGAGGCTACACCTTC. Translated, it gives CSAKDPGQGRGYTF.

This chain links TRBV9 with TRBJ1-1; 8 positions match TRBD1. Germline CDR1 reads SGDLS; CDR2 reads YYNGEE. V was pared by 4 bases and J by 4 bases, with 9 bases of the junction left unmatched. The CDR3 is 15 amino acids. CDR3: CASSRAGGSGTEAFF. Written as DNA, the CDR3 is TGTGCCAGCAGCCGAGCAGGGGGCTCGGGCACTGAAGCTTTCTTT. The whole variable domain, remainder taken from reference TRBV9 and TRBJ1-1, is DSGVTQTPKHLITATGQRVTLRCSPRSGDLSVYWYQQSLDQGLQFLIQYYNGEERAKGNILERFSAQQFPDLHSELNLSSLELGDSALYFCASSRAGGSGTEAFFGQGTRLTVV.

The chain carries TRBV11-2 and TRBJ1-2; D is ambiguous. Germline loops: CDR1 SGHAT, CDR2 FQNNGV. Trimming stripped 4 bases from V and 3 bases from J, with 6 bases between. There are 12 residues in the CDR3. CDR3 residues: CASSYLDYGYTF. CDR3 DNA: TGTGCCAGCAGCTATTTGGACTATGGCTACACCTTC.

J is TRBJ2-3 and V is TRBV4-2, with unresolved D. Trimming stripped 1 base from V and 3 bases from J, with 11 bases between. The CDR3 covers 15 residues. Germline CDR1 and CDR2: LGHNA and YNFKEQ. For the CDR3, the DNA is TGTGCCAGCAGCCAAGGAACTCCCGTGACAGATACGCAGTATTTT. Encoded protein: CASSQGTPVTDTQYF.

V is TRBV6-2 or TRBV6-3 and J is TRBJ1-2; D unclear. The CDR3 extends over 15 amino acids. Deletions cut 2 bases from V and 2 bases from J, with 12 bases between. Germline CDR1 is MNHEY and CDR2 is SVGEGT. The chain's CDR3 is CASSYPGTRNYGYTF. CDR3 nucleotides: TGTGCCAGCAGTTACCCGGGAACGAGAAACTATGGCTACACCTTC.

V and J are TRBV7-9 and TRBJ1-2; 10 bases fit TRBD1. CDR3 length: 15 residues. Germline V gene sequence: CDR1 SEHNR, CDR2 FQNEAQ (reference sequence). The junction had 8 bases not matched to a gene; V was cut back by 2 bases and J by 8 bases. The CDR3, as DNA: TGTGCCAGCAGCTTAACCGGGACAGGGGTGGAAGGCTACACCTTC. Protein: CASSLTGTGVEGYTF.

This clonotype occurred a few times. CDR3 in amino acids: CASSFYGGGGHSPLHF. The CDR3, as DNA: TGTGCCAGCAGTTTTTATGGGGGTGGCGGGCATTCACCCCTCCACTTT. V and J are TRBV12-3 or TRBV12-4 and TRBJ1-6; possibly TRBD1 for D (5 bases). CDR3 length: 16 amino acids. Deletions cut 3 bases from V and 8 bases from J, with 17 bases between.

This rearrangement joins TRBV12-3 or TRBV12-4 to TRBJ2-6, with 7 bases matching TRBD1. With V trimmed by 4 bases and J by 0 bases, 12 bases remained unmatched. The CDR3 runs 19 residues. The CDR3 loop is CASSYPSAGGGSGANVLTF. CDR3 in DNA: TGTGCCAGCAGTTATCCAAGTGCAGGGGGTGGCTCTGGGGCCAACGTCCTGACTTTC.

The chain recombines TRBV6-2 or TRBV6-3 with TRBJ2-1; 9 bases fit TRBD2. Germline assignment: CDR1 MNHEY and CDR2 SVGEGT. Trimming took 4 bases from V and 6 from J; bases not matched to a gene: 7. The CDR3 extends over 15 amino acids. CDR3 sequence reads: CASSSGGGASNEQFF. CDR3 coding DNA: TGTGCCAGCAGTTCCGGCGGGGGGGCCAGCAATGAGCAGTTCTTC.

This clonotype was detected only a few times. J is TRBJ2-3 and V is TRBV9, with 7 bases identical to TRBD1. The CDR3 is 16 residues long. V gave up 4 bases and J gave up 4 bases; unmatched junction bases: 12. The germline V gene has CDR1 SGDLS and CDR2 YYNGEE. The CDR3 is CASSPTRDRLPDTQYF. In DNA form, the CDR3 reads TGTGCCAGCAGCCCAACTAGGGACAGACTACCAGATACGCAGTATTTT.

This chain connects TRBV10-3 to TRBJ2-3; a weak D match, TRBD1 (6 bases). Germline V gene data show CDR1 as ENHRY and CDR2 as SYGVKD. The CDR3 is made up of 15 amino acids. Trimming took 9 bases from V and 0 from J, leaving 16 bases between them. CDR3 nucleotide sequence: TGTGCCATGCCCCGGGACACAGGTAGCACAGATACGCAGTATTTT. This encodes CAMPRDTGSTDTQYF.

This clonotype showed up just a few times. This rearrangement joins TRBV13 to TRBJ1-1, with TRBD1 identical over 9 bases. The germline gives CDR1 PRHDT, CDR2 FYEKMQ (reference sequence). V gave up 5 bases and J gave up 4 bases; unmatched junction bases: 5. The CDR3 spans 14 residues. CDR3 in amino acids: CASSRDRGVTEAFF. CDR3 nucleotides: TGTGCCAGCAGCCGCGACAGGGGGGTCACTGAAGCTTTCTTT. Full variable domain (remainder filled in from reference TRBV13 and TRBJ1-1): AAGVIQSPRHLIKEKRETATLKCYPIPRHDTVYWYQQGPGQDPQFLISFYEKMQSDKGSIPDRFSAQQFSDYHSELNMSSLELGDSALYFCASSRDRGVTEAFFGQGTRLTVV.